What follows are 11 T cell receptor beta chains derived from one specimen sequenced in a study of blood T cell repertoires in COVID-19. The method was immunoSEQ multiplex PCR; TCRdb's version includes in-frame clones alone and lacks a portion of them. The data show around 150,000 clones, about 90% seen once. Sample: peripheral blood. Receptors were obtained from a man younger than 45 with COVID-19, enrolled during active disease.

The rearrangement joins TRBV18 to TRBJ1-4; TRBD1 aligns across 7 bases. This CDR3 is 15 amino acids long. V lost 0 bases, J lost 5 bases, and 3 bases stayed unmatched. The germline CDR1 and CDR2 sequences are KGHSH and LQKENI. The CDR3 loop reads CASSPPSQGNEKLFF. The CDR3 DNA sequence: TGTGCCAGCTCACCACCGTCACAGGGGAATGAAAAACTGTTTTTT.

This clone has just a few counts. The CDR3 is CASSSGWQGSYNEQFF. The CDR3, as DNA: TGTGCCAGCAGCTCTGGGTGGCAGGGCTCCTACAATGAGCAGTTCTTC. This chain connects TRBV7-9 to TRBJ2-1; possibly TRBD1 for D (5 bases). CDR1 and CDR2 (germline): SEHNR, FQNEAQ (reference sequence). The CDR3 spans 16 residues. V lost 4 bases and J 0 bases, leaving 13 bases between the germline ends.

The chain employs TRBV7-2 and TRBJ2-6; the D is unclear. The V end lost 5 bases, the J end lost 0 bases, and 5 bases lay between the germline ends. Germline CDR1 is SGHTA and CDR2 is FQGNSA. The CDR3 consists of 14 residues. The CDR3 DNA sequence: TGTGCCAGCAGCCCCCTCTCTGGGGCCAACGTCCTGACTTTC. It codes for CASSPLSGANVLTF.

This sequence joins TRBV7-2 and TRBJ1-2; TRBD1 aligns across 10 bases. J lost 3 bases, V lost 5 bases, and 6 bases had no gene match. This CDR3 has 15 amino acids. Germline values: CDR1 SGHTA, CDR2 FQGNSA. The CDR3 protein is CASSLTGTGDYGYTF. The CDR3 DNA follows: TGTGCCAGCAGCCTCACCGGGACAGGGGACTATGGCTACACCTTC.

This clone was counted ten times or more. The rearrangement joins TRBV6-5 to TRBJ1-6; D gene unclear. CDR1 is MNHEY, CDR2 SVGAGI, per germline. The length of the CDR3 is 16 residues. V was shortened by 2 bases and J by 2 bases, with 10 bases between the two germline ends. The CDR3 DNA reads TGTGCCAGCAGTTACGCCGAGGCGCCCTATAATTCACCCCTCCACTTT. Its translation is CASSYAEAPYNSPLHF.

In DNA form, the CDR3 reads TGTGCCAGCAGTGAAAAGTGGACAGGTACTAGCACAGATACGCAGTATTTT. Protein product: CASSEKWTGTSTDTQYF. This sequence joins TRBV6-1 and TRBJ2-3; TRBD1 aligns across 7 bases. The CDR3 contains 17 residues. The trim removed 2 bases at V and 0 bases at J, leaving 8 bases unmatched. The V gene's germline CDR1 is MNHNS and CDR2 SASEGT.

This clone has just one count. The chain carries TRBV29-1 and TRBJ1-2; D may be TRBD1 (6 bases). Germline V gene data show CDR1 as SQVTM and CDR2 as ANQGSEA. V lost 3 bases, J lost 6 bases, and 14 bases lay in between. This CDR3 spans 13 amino acids. In nucleotides, the CDR3 is TGCAGCGTTGACGGCAGGGGCGGAGATGGCTACACCTTC. Protein product: CSVDGRGGDGYTF.

This clone appeared a single time. This sequence joins TRBV28 and TRBJ1-4; possible D gene TRBD1, 5 bases. V gave up 3 bases and J gave up 4 bases, with 15 bases separating them. The CDR3 runs 16 residues. In germline, CDR1 is MDHEN, CDR2 SYDVKM. CDR3 protein: CASSFGHPQVNEKLFF. In DNA form, the CDR3 reads TGTGCCAGCAGTTTCGGTCATCCACAGGTTAATGAAAAACTGTTTTTT.

The chain is built from TRBV28 and TRBJ1-2; TRBD1 agrees at 8 bases. CDR3 length equals 11 residues. V was clipped by 5 bases and J by 8 bases; unmatched bases: 1. From germline, CDR1 is MDHEN and CDR2 SYDVKM. The CDR3 region has the DNA TGTGCCAGCAGTGACAGGGGCGGCTACACCTTC. This gives the protein CASSDRGGYTF.

The J gene is TRBJ1-1, the V gene TRBV29-1; D possibly corresponds to TRBD1 (5 bases). Germline CDR1 SQVTM, CDR2 ANQGSEA. CDR3 length equals 13 residues. Trimming removed 5 bases at V and 3 bases at J, with 13 bases between. The CDR3 loop reads CSVSRGPDTEAFF. CDR3 DNA: TGCAGCGTTTCAAGGGGTCCCGACACTGAAGCTTTCTTT.

The rearrangement joins TRBV6-1 to TRBJ2-7; tentative D call: TRBD1 (5 bases). Trimming pared 3 bases from V and 3 bases from J, leaving 6 bases between. From germline, CDR1 is MNHNS and CDR2 SASEGT. The CDR3 is 12 amino acids. In DNA, the CDR3 is TGTGCCAGCAGTGACAGGGTCTACGAGCAGTACTTC. Amino acids: CASSDRVYEQYF.